This paragraph covers one TCR beta chain sequence. The antigen is undetermined. These data are taken from a study of T cells in localized non-small cell lung cancer. The repertoire was sequenced with immunoSEQ multiplex PCR; TCRdb's copy has only in-frame clones and lacks some. The sample shows about 74,000 clones, approximately 88% of them seen only once. The CDR3 is 12 residues long. The germline gives CDR1 MNHNY, CDR2 SVGAGI (reference sequence). V shed 6 bases and J 3 bases; nucleotides not matched to a gene: 2. Broader study findings: Prolonged overall survival went with higher T cell density in the blood. Clonality of T cells reached its maximum in uninvolved adjacent lung, surpassing tumor. Sequencing was limited to one tumor region, leaving the possibility of heterogeneity open. Adjacent lung held a median roughly 56 of the top 100 tumor clones.

The origin of this receptor is a female donor of 60 years or more with stage I lung adenocarcinoma. V usage is TRBV6-6 and J usage is TRBJ2-7; TRBD1 aligns across 7 bases. Sequences were derived from peripheral blood, sampled before any cancer treatment. The CDR3 DNA reads TGTGCCAGCAGGAGGGACAGCTACGAGCAGTACTTC. Translating it yields CASRRDSYEQYF.